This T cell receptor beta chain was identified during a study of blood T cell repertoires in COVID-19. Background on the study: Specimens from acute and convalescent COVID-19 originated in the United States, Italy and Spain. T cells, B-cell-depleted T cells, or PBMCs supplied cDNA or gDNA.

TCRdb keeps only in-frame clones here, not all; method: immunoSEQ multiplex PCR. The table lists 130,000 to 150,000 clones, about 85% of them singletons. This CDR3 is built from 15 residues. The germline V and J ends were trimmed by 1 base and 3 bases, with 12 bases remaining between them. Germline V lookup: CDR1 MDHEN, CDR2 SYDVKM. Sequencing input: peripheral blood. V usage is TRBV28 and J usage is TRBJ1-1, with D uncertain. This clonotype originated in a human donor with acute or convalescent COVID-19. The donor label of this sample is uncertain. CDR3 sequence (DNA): TGTGCCAGCAGTTTATCGGTCGCCGGAGACACTGAAGCTTTCTTT. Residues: CASSLSVAGDTEAFF.